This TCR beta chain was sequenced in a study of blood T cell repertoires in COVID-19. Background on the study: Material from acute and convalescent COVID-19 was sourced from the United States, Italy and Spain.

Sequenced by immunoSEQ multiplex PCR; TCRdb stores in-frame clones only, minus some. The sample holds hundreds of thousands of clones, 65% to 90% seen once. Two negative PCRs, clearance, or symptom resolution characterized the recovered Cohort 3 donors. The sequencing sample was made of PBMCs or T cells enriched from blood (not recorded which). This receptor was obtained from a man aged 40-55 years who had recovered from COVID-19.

The CDR3 is CASSLVDRERSYLSYEQYF. The DNA for the CDR3 is TGTGCCAGCAGCTTGGTGGACAGGGAAAGATCATATTTATCCTACGAGCAGTACTTC. The gene calls are TRBV7-9 and TRBJ2-7, with 8 bases that match TRBD1. Germline assignment: CDR1 SEHNR and CDR2 FQNEAQ (reference sequence). The junction had 17 bases not matched to a gene; V was cut back by 3 bases and J by 1 base. The CDR3 has 19 residues.